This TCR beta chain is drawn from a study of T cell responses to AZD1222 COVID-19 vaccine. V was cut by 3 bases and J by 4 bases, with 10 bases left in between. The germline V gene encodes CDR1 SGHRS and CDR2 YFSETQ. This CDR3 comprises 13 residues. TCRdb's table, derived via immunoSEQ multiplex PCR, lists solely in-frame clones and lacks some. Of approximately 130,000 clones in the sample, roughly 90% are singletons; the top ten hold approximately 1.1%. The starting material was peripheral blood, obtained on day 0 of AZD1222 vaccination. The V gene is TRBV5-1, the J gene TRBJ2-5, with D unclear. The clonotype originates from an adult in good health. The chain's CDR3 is CASSYSLTETQYF. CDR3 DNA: TGCGCCAGCAGCTACTCTCTTACAGAGACCCAGTACTTC. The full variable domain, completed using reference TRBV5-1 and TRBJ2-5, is KAGVTQTPRYLIKTRGQQVTLSCSPISGHRSVSWYQQTPGQGLQFLFEYFSETQRNKGNFPGRFSGRQFSNSRSEMNVSTLELGDSALYLCASSYSLTETQYFGPGTRLLVL.